Listed below are T cell receptor beta chains from one sample, sequenced in a study of blood T cell repertoires in COVID-19. TCRdb's copy holds only in-frame clones and misses some; the assay was immunoSEQ multiplex PCR. The table has 40,000 to 45,000 clones, roughly nine tenths seen once; the top ten hold 6.2%. Sequenced sample: peripheral blood. All receptors derive from a human donor in a cohort sampled during active COVID-19. Each CDR3 is given with its conserved first and last residue. Size tells how often a clone was seen (once, few, many) or the class of an expanded clone, and some rows leave it out.

>TRBV7-9|NA|14
CASSLSGPNQPQHF
>TRBV6-4|NA|15
CASSPQPGQAYGYTF
>TRBV30|NA|13
CAWTSGENQPQHF
>TRBV27|NA|15
CASGKAGISNQPQHF
>TRBV5-1|NA|17
CASSLGASGGRQETQYF
>TRBV21-1|NA|16
CASSKGIPSGTDTQYF
>TRBV11-3|NA|14
CASSPSSPNYGYTF
>TRBV11-2|NA|12
CASSPTGMEAFF
>TRBV4-1|NA|17
CASSQNGETGVGETQYF
>TRBV4-2|NA|18
CASSLRQGAGVGGNEQFF
>TRBV19|NA|16
CASSKASGGARYEQYF
>TRBV5-1|few|15
CASSASGRTTDTQYF
>TRBV7-2|NA|18
CASSLGGLGAQARYGYTF
>TRBV7-9|NA|15
CASSLETSGRSEQYF
>TRBV5-1|NA|14
CASSSRPGTGEAFF
>TRBV6-6|NA|14
CASDSQLNTGELFF
>TRBV6-5|NA|14
CASSGQSGANVLTF